The 14 T cell receptor beta chains below were found in one sample sequenced in a study of response to subunit inactivated influenza vaccine. MiXCR was run by TCRdb on the RT-PCR reads, yielding one entry per CDR3 protein. The sample has some 480,000 distinct CDR3 sequences, 11% seen once. The sequencing used PBMCs from blood, collected roughly 46 days after vaccination. The receptors derive from a man aged 50 to 59 who received an inactivated influenza vaccine.

The chain uses TRBV11-2 and TRBJ1-5; a weak D match, TRBD1 (5 bases). V lost 9 bases and J 0 bases, leaving 12 bases between the germline ends. Germline CDR1 SGHAT, CDR2 FQNNGV. CDR3 length: 14 residues. CDR3 sequence reads: CASTGGGSNQPQHF. The CDR3 region has the DNA TGTGCCAGTACGGGCGGGGGTAGCAATCAGCCCCAGCATTTT.

V and J are TRBV20-1 and TRBJ2-1, with TRBD2 as a possible D gene (7 bases). Deletions cut 2 bases from V and 4 bases from J, with 12 bases between. This CDR3 is built from 14 residues. Germline CDR1 is DFQATT and CDR2 is SNEGSKA (reference sequence). The CDR3 DNA is TGCAGTGCTAGACCGGGGGGCCCGTACAATGAGCAGTTCTTC. Translating it yields CSARPGGPYNEQFF.

This clonotype was observed at least ten times. The chain recombines TRBV10-3 with TRBJ2-1, with TRBD1 identical over 9 bases. CDR1 and CDR2 from the germline V gene are ENHRY and SYGVKD. The length of the CDR3 is 14 residues. The junction had 8 bases not matched to a gene; V was cut back by 6 bases and J by 8 bases. The CDR3 reads CAIRTGQGFDEQFF. The CDR3 nucleotides read TGTGCCATCAGGACGGGACAGGGTTTCGATGAGCAGTTCTTC.

This clonotype was observed a few times. The rearrangement links TRBV27 to TRBJ2-7; 8 bases agree with TRBD1. Trimming removed 5 bases from V and 2 bases from J; junction bases left unmatched: 11. The V gene's germline CDR1 is MNHEY and CDR2 SMNVEV (reference sequence). This CDR3 has 16 residues. In DNA form, the CDR3 reads TGTGCCAGCAGTCCTTATCGCCCGGACAGGGCCTACGAGCAGTACTTC. This codes for CASSPYRPDRAYEQYF.

In its sample, this clonotype was seen many times. V is TRBV7-9 and J is TRBJ2-5, with D perhaps matching TRBD2 (5 bases). CDR3 length: 10 amino acids. Germline CDR1 reads SEHNR; CDR2 reads FQNEAQ (reference sequence). Trimming cost V 8 bases and J 5 bases, with 6 bases left between them. CDR3 amino acids: CASGGETQYF. CDR3 nucleotides: TGTGCCAGCGGCGGGGAGACCCAGTACTTC.

This clonotype has only a few counts. The rearrangement joins TRBV9 to TRBJ2-1; TRBD1 aligns across 8 bases. The germline CDR1 and CDR2 sequences are SGDLS and YYNGEE. The CDR3 runs 16 residues. V lost 3 bases, J lost 6 bases, and 11 bases stayed unmatched. The CDR3 sequence: CASSAQTGTGLNEQFF. CDR3 sequence (DNA): TGTGCCAGCAGCGCCCAAACCGGGACAGGCCTCAATGAGCAGTTCTTC.

The chain uses TRBV6-5 and TRBJ2-7, with a tentative D call TRBD2 (5 bases). Trimming removed 0 bases from V and 2 bases from J, with 17 bases in between. This CDR3 is 17 amino acids long. CDR1 MNHEY and CDR2 SVGAGI come from the germline V gene. The CDR3 here is CASSYSLLDRGTYEQYF. CDR3 coding DNA: TGTGCCAGCAGTTACTCGTTGCTAGACCGGGGAACCTACGAGCAGTACTTC.

This clonotype occurred a few times. The rearrangement uses TRBV20-1 and TRBJ2-1; 8 bases are shared with TRBD1. The length of the CDR3 is 14 residues. Germline lookup yields CDR1 DFQATT and CDR2 SNEGSKA (reference sequence). Trimming took 3 bases from V and 4 from J; bases not matched to a gene: 5. In DNA, the CDR3 is TGCAGTGCTAGTACCGGGACAGGATACAATGAGCAGTTCTTC. It encodes CSASTGTGYNEQFF.

There are many counts of this clonotype. This chain uses TRBV4-3 with TRBJ2-6; possibly TRBD1 or TRBD2 for D (5 bases each). Trimming pared 3 bases from V and 2 bases from J, leaving 14 bases between. CDR3 size: 17 residues. CDR1 is LGHNA and CDR2 is YSLEER in the germline V gene. The CDR3, as DNA: TGCGCCAGCAGCCAGCCGGCCGGGGCCACTGGGGCCAACGTCCTGACTTTC. This translates into CASSQPAGATGANVLTF.

This clonotype has more than one count but fewer than ten. The chain joins TRBV5-1 to TRBJ2-7; D is perhaps TRBD2 (5 bases). Germline V gene data show CDR1 as SGHRS and CDR2 as YFSETQ. The CDR3 covers 15 residues. V lost 0 bases to trimming and J lost 3 bases, with 13 bases between them. This CDR3 is CASSLARGDFYEQYF. The CDR3 nucleotides read TGCGCCAGCAGCTTGGCCCGGGGAGACTTCTACGAGCAGTACTTC.

The rearrangement links TRBV5-5 to TRBJ2-3; the match to TRBD1 covers 7 bases. After removal of 1 base from V and 4 bases from J, the junction contained 3 bases not matched to a gene. The germline gives CDR1 SGHKS, CDR2 YYEKEE (reference sequence). The CDR3 is 14 amino acids. CDR3 residues: CASSLRGLADTQYF. CDR3 coding DNA: TGTGCCAGCAGCTTGAGGGGGCTTGCAGATACGCAGTATTTT.

The chain is built from TRBV25-1 and TRBJ1-2; 7 positions agree with TRBD1. CDR1 and CDR2 (germline): MGHDK, SYGVNS. V gave up 6 bases and J gave up 5 bases; unmatched junction bases: 9. The CDR3 is 14 amino acids. This CDR3 is CASSEQGPGYGYTF. The CDR3 DNA sequence: TGTGCCAGCAGCGAACAGGGGCCTGGATATGGCTACACCTTC.

The chain's CDR3 is CASSLQSREVETQYF. The CDR3 region has the DNA TGTGCCAGCAGCCTCCAGAGTCGGGAAGTGGAGACCCAGTACTTC. V is TRBV3-1 and J is TRBJ2-5; D is perhaps TRBD2 (5 bases). Germline values: CDR1 LGHDT, CDR2 YNNKEL (reference sequence). The CDR3 length is 15 residues. Trimming took 4 bases from V and 5 from J, leaving 17 bases between them.

The genes are TRBV4-2 and TRBJ2-3; 13 bases agree with TRBD2. CDR3 length: 14 amino acids. Trimming cost V 7 bases and J 8 bases; bases outside gene matches: 6. Germline CDR1 reads LGHNA; CDR2 reads YNFKEQ. The CDR3 here is CASKPGLAGSTQYF. The CDR3 DNA follows: TGTGCCAGCAAACCGGGACTAGCGGGGTCTACGCAGTATTTT.